This paragraph reports one TCR beta chain. Its antigen is not known. This entry belongs to a study of human thymus T cells. Study outcomes and limitations: V and J gene usage appeared biased in thymic and blood repertoires.

Obtained as resections during corrective heart surgery, the thymus tissue was then studied. The repertoire was sequenced with immunoSEQ multiplex PCR; TCRdb's copy has only in-frame clones and lacks some. Of 75,000 to 90,000 clones listed, roughly 96% are singletons. CDR3 length: 15 amino acids. In germline, CDR1 is SGHNT, CDR2 YENEEA. V dropped 2 bases and J dropped 3 bases, with 13 bases sitting between them. This clonotype originated in a boy under two years old with a congenital heart defect but otherwise immunologically healthy. Input material: thymus tissue. The gene calls are TRBV11-3 and TRBJ1-1, with D possibly being TRBD1 (5 bases). The CDR3 here is CASSLNKTEDTEAFF. In nucleotides, the CDR3 is TGTGCCAGCAGCTTAAATAAGACAGAGGACACTGAAGCTTTCTTT.